This is a list of T cell receptor beta chains from one sample in a study of T cells after yellow fever vaccination. TCRdb fed the 5' RACE reads into MiXCR, producing one record per CDR3 protein. The data contain 150,000 to 200,000 distinct CDR3 sequences, around 7% of them singletons. The sample was CD4+ T cells sorted from PBMCs, taken 4 to 5 days after the first yellow fever vaccination. These receptors were collected from a man between 18 and 35 years old who received the YFV17D yellow fever vaccine. CDR3s leave out the opening cysteine and the closing phenylalanine or tryptophan.

V gene,J gene,CDR3 protein
TRBV6-4,TRBJ1-6,ASSESQGRNSPLH
TRBV6-1,TRBJ1-1,ASSAWEHRKEAF
TRBV12-3/TRBV12-4,TRBJ2-3,ASSPPGRGDTQY
TRBV27,TRBJ1-5,ASPGASRNQPQH
TRBV11-2,TRBJ2-3,ASSPQADTQY
TRBV9,TRBJ2-3,ASSVATGGAGTDTQY
TRBV12-3/TRBV12-4,TRBJ1-2,ASRWTGAGGYT
TRBV4-2,TRBJ2-5,ASSQAIVAGGQETQY
TRBV5-1,TRBJ2-3,ASSDTHSTDTQY
TRBV12-3/TRBV12-4,TRBJ1-2,ASSLMYQQGPTNYGYT
TRBV7-2,TRBJ1-5,ASSPSTIHSNQPQH
TRBV12-3/TRBV12-4,TRBJ1-5,ASSERDRGHSNQPQH
TRBV20-1,TRBJ2-7,SAPTAGSGGRGQY
TRBV7-2,TRBJ2-3,ASRDVGVADTQY
TRBV7-2,TRBJ2-5,ASNVLAEETQY
TRBV20-1,TRBJ2-1,SVQSLGHNEQF
TRBV7-2,TRBJ2-2,ASSLGNSGANTGELF
TRBV24-1,TRBJ2-2,ATSGSGDTGELF
TRBV19,TRBJ1-2,ASSIDSDYGYT
TRBV23-1,TRBJ2-5,ASSQTVYKYQETQY
TRBV5-4,TRBJ2-5,ASSLYVGRKTQY
TRBV4-1,TRBJ2-7,ASSQGSLAAFRQY
TRBV4-1,TRBJ2-7,ASSPGQWSLEQY
TRBV7-2,TRBJ1-3,ASSLATGNTIY
TRBV5-6,TRBJ1-4,ASSRGQGANLNEKLF
TRBV25-1,TRBJ1-3,ASSTGLGGNTIY
TRBV5-5,TRBJ2-3,ASSGTSGDTQY
TRBV15,TRBJ1-4,ATSRDQGRKLF
TRBV30,TRBJ2-4,AWSADATDIQY
TRBV7-3,TRBJ2-3,ASSLLVSDTQY
TRBV11-1,TRBJ2-1,ASSMGGNEQF
TRBV7-9,TRBJ1-1,ASSSWVNEGTEAF
TRBV11-2,TRBJ2-1,ASSSPDSYEQF
TRBV29-1,TRBJ2-3,SVEEGFAGGTDTQY
TRBV5-1,TRBJ1-1,ASRNQGSSTEAF
TRBV28,TRBJ1-3,ASSLLAPSVGNTIY
TRBV5-1,TRBJ1-1,ASSLVGDEAF
TRBV7-2,TRBJ2-7,ASSLTGLLEQY
TRBV18,TRBJ1-1,ASSPLSGTGRESTEAF
TRBV12-3/TRBV12-4,TRBJ2-3,ASSPDPTRTDTQY
TRBV4-2,TRBJ2-5,ASSQRAQRGRETQY
TRBV7-9,TRBJ2-5,ASSLQRGLYQETQY
TRBV7-8,TRBJ2-5,ASRTSGIQETQY
TRBV7-9,TRBJ2-5,ASSLGTGNQETQY
TRBV7-3,TRBJ2-3,ASSLRLAGGDTQY
TRBV7-2,TRBJ2-1,ASSAPGSVYNEQF
TRBV5-4,TRBJ2-3,ASSSGQGSNTQY
TRBV2,TRBJ1-2,ASTERGGDGYT
TRBV12-3/TRBV12-4,TRBJ2-7,ASSFHLQPSYEQY
TRBV18,TRBJ2-4,ASSSGLSKNIQY
TRBV4-3,TRBJ2-5,ASSQDPSLQETQY
TRBV7-2,TRBJ2-3,ASSLDVREAQY
TRBV7-2,TRBJ2-3,ASSPLGVFSTDTQY